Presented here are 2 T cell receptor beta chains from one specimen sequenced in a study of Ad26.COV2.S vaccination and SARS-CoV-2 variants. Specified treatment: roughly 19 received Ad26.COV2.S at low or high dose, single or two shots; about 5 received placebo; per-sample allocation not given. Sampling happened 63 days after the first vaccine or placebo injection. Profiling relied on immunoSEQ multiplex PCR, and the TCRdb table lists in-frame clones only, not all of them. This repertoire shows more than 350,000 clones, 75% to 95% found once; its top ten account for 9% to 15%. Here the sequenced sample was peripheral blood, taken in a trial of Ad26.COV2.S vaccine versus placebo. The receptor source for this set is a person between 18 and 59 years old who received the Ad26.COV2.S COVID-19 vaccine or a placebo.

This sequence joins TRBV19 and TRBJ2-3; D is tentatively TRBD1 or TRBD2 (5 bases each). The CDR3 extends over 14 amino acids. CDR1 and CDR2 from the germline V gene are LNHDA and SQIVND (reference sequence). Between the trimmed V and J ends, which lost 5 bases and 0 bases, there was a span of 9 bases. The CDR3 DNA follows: TGTGCCAGTAGTCGGGGCGGGAGCACAGATACGCAGTATTTT. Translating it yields CASSRGGSTDTQYF.

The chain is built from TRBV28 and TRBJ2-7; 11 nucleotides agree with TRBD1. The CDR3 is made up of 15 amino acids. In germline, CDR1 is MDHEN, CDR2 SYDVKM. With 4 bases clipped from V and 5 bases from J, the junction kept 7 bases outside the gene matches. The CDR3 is CASSYRDRGNDEQYF. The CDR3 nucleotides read TGTGCCAGCAGTTACAGGGACAGGGGGAATGACGAGCAGTACTTC. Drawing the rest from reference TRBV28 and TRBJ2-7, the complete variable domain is DVKVTQSSRYLVKRTGEKVFLECVQDMDHENMFWYRQDPGLGLRLIYFSYDVKMKEKGDIPEGYSVSREKKERFSLILESASTNQTSMYLCASSYRDRGNDEQYFGPGTRLTVT.